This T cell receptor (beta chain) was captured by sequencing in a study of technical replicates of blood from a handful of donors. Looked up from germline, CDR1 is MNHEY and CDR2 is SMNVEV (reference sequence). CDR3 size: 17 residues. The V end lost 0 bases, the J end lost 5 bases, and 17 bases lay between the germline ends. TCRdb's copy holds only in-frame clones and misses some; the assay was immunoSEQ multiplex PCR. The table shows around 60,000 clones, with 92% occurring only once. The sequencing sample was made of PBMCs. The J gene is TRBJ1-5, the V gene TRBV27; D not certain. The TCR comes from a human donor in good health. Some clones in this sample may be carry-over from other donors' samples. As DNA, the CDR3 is TGTGCCAGCAGTTTATCCCAGACTTCTCATCCATATCAGCCCCAGCATTTT. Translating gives CASSLSQTSHPYQPQHF.